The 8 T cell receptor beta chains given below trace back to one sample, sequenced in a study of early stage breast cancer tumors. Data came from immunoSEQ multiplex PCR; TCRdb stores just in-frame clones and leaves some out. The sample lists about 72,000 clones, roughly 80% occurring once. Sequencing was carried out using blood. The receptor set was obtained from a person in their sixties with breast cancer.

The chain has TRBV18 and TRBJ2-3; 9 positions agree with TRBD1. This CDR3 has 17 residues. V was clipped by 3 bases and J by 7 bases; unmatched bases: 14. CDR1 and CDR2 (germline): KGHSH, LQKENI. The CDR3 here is CASSPLPGQGVWNTQYF. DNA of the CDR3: TGTGCCAGCTCACCCTTACCGGGACAGGGTGTGTGGAATACGCAGTATTTT.

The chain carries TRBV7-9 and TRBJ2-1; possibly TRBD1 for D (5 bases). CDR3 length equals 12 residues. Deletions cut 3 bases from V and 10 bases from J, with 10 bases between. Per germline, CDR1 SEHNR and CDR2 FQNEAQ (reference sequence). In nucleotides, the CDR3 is TGTGCCAGCAGCTTCAGGGTTGACGAGCAGTTCTTC. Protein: CASSFRVDEQFF.

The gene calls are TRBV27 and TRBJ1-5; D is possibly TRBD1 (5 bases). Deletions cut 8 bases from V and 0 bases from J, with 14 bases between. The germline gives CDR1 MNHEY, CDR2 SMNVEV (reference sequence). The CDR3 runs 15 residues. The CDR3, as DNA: TGTGCCAGCCCCGGGGGGGGAGATAGCAATCAGCCCCAGCATTTT. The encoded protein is CASPGGGDSNQPQHF.

In DNA, the CDR3 is TGTGCCAGCAGCAGCGGGGGGGGCCCCCCCAAAAACATTCAGTACTTC. It specifies CASSSGGGPPKNIQYF. V is TRBV7-6 and J is TRBJ2-4; 10 bases match TRBD2. Germline values: CDR1 SGHVS, CDR2 FNYEAQ. CDR3 length: 16 residues. V lost 5 bases and J lost 2; bases outside the gene matches: 6. Drawing the rest from reference TRBV7-6 and TRBJ2-4, the complete variable domain is GAGVSQSPRYKVTKRGQDVALRCDPISGHVSLYWYRQALGQGPEFLTYFNYEAQQDKSGLPNDRFSAERPEGSISTLTIQRTEQRDSAMYRCASSSGGGPPKNIQYFGAGTRLSVL.

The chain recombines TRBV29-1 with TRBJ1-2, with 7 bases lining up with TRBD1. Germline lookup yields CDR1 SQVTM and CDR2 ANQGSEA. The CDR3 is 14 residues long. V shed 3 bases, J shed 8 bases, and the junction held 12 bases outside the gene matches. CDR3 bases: TGCAGCGTTGATTTTTTAGGGACAGCACGCGGCTACACCTTC. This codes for CSVDFLGTARGYTF.

DNA of the CDR3: TGTGCCAGCAGCTTGGGCGGGAGCTCCGCCTACGAGCAGTACTTC. Protein: CASSLGGSSAYEQYF. The chain joins TRBV5-4 to TRBJ2-5, with 7 bases identical to TRBD2. The DNA end is a closer match to TRBJ2-7, so the J assignment may be wrong. Germline V gene data show CDR1 as SGHNT and CDR2 as YYREEE (reference sequence). The CDR3 covers 15 residues.

In DNA form, the CDR3 reads TGTGCCTGGGGACCCGAGGGCTACACCTTC. It specifies CAWGPEGYTF. The chain is built from TRBV30 and TRBJ1-2; D remains unclear. V was pared by 5 bases and J by 8 bases, with 9 bases between. This CDR3 region has 10 residues. The germline gives CDR1 GTSNPN, CDR2 SVGIG (reference sequence).

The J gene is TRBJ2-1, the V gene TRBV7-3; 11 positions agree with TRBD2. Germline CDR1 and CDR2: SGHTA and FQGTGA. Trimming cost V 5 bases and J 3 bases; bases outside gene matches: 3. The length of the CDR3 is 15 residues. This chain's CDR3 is CASSPGTSGYNEQFF. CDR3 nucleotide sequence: TGTGCCAGCAGCCCCGGGACTAGCGGCTACAATGAGCAGTTCTTC.